Below are 31 T cell receptor beta chains sequenced from a single sample in a study of molecular identifiers for immune sequencing clone quantification. TCRdb used MiXCR to reprocess the PCR reads, holding one entry per CDR3 protein. The sample contains under 600,000 distinct CDR3 sequences, about 25% of which appear only once. The specimen sequenced was naive CD8+ T cells from blood, with Jurkat cell RNA spiked in. The sample's subset: FACS-sorted CD8+CD4-CCR7+CD45RA+ naive T cells. The receptors originated from a human donor in good health. Some libraries in this study had Jurkat cell RNA spiked in.

This chain joins TRBV11-1 and TRBJ2-7; D call uncertain. Germline V lookup: CDR1 SGHAT, CDR2 FQDESV (reference sequence). This CDR3 is built from 13 residues. Trimming took 0 bases from V and 2 from J, leaving 5 bases between them. CDR3 amino acids: CASSLAVAYEQYF. Written as DNA, the CDR3 is TGTGCCAGCAGCTTAGCGGTGGCCTACGAGCAGTACTTC.

The sample holds a few counts of this clonotype. The chain combines TRBV9 with TRBJ2-7; a weak D match, TRBD2 (5 bases). Per the germline V gene, CDR1 is SGDLS and CDR2 is YYNGEE. Trimming removed 2 bases from V and 0 bases from J, with 9 bases in between. CDR3 size: 14 residues. In nucleotides, the CDR3 is TGTGCCAGCAGCGTTGAGGGAAGCTCCTACGAGCAGTACTTC. Translated, it gives CASSVEGSSYEQYF.

The sample holds many counts of this clonotype. The J gene is TRBJ1-5, the V gene TRBV29-1, with TRBD1 matching over 7 bases. CDR3 length: 19 residues. Germline V gives CDR1 SQVTM, CDR2 ANQGSEA. The CDR3 sequence: CTARRISLDCRGINQPQHF. As DNA, the CDR3 is TGCACCGCCCGGAGGATTTCGTTGGATTGCAGGGGGATTAATCAGCCCCAGCATTTT.

On this clonotype itself: Possible read error: a much larger clone is one base away. The chain is built from TRBV7-2 and TRBJ1-4, with 10 nucleotides matching TRBD1. This CDR3 has 16 amino acids. Germline V gene lookup returns CDR1 SGHTA and CDR2 FQGNSA. The CDR3 sequence: CASSPGTGATNEELFF. The DNA for the CDR3 is TGTGCCAGCAGCCCCGGGACAGGGGCAACTAATGAAGAACTGTTTTTT.

The genes are TRBV5-1 and TRBJ2-7; 7 bases are shared with TRBD1. The CDR3 has 15 residues. Trimming took 0 bases from V and 3 from J; bases not matched to a gene: 6. Per germline, CDR1 SGHRS and CDR2 YFSETQ. CDR3 DNA sequence: TGCGCCAGCAGCTTGGGACAGGGTTCCGTCTACGAGCAGTACTTC. This sequence encodes CASSLGQGSVYEQYF.

On this clonotype: An end of the junction does not agree with germline; a read error may underlie this. The genes are TRBV7-9 and TRBJ2-3; 9 nucleotides agree with TRBD1. CDR1 and CDR2 (germline): SEHNR, FQNEAQ (reference sequence). CDR3 length: 17 residues. This chain's CDR3 is CASSLAPGTGLPDAQYF. In DNA, the CDR3 is TGTGCCAGCAGCCTAGCCCCCGGGACAGGGCTACCGGATGCGCAGTATTTT. Variable domain in full (rest from reference TRBV7-9 and TRBJ2-3): DTGVSQNPRHKITKRGQNVTFRCDPISEHNRLYWYRQTLGQGPEFLTYFQNEAQLEKSRLLSDRFSAERPKGSFSTLEIQRTEQGDSAMYLCASSLAPGTGLPDAQYFGPGTRLTVL.

This clonotype was seen at least ten times. This rearrangement joins TRBV28 to TRBJ2-5, with 10 positions matching TRBD1. Per germline, CDR1 MDHEN and CDR2 SYDVKM. The CDR3 sequence is 18 residues long. V shed 8 bases and J 2 bases; nucleotides not matched to a gene: 17. DNA for the CDR3: TGTGCCAGCCCCAAGGTCTCTCCGGGACAGGGGAGGCAAGAGACCCAGTACTTC. The encoded protein is CASPKVSPGQGRQETQYF.

A note on this clonotype: A single base separates this from a much larger clone, so it may be a read error. The CDR3 does not end in the conserved phenylalanine or tryptophan, so this is likely a read error. The gene calls are TRBV29-1 and TRBJ1-1; D gene uncertain. The CDR3 is 13 residues long. From germline, CDR1 is SQVTM and CDR2 ANQGSEA. V was trimmed by 7 bases and J by 1 base, leaving 13 bases between them. The CDR3 is CSAERGENTEAFL. DNA of the CDR3: TGCAGCGCCGAGCGCGGGGAGAACACTGAAGCTTTCCTT.

The chain employs TRBV5-6 and TRBJ1-2; D not resolved. The CDR3 loop spans 14 amino acids. V lost 4 bases, J lost 6 bases, and 16 bases lay in between. The germline CDR1 and CDR2 sequences are SGHDT and YYEEEE. CDR3 bases: TGTGCCAGCAGCCAGTCATCGTTAGCTCATGGCTACACCTTC. The encoded protein is CASSQSSLAHGYTF.

As to this clonotype: One base away lies a much larger clone, so this may be a sequencing read error. V usage is TRBV4-2 and J usage is TRBJ2-7; D is uncertain. CDR1 and CDR2 (germline): LGHNA, YNFKEQ. The CDR3 runs to 15 residues. The CDR3 is CASSQDVAEHYEQDF. The CDR3 DNA reads as TGTGCCAGCAGCCAAGATGTGGCGGAGCACTACGAGCAGGACTTC.

This chain connects TRBV29-1 to TRBJ2-2, with 8 bases that match TRBD2. J was trimmed by 5 bases and V by 4 bases; bases with no gene match: 9. The V gene's germline CDR1 is SQVTM and CDR2 ANQGSEA. The CDR3 is 15 residues long. The CDR3 DNA reads as TGCAGCGTTGTACTAGCGGACCTGGGGACCGGGGAGCTGTTTTTT. It codes for CSVVLADLGTGELFF.

Details on this clonotype: Possible read error: a much larger clone is one base away. The chain carries TRBV5-3 and TRBJ1-1; D unresolved. TRBV5-3 is an ORF, and what it does is uncertain. The CDR3 consists of 11 residues. The CDR3 DNA is TGCGCCAGCATGTGGGTCGCTGAAGCTTTCTTT. Amino acids: CASMWVAEAFF.

This sequence joins TRBV4-3 and TRBJ2-7, with D possibly matching TRBD2 (7 bases). V was clipped by 0 bases and J by 7 bases, with 13 bases between them. Germline CDR1 and CDR2: LGHNA and YSLEER. The length of the CDR3 is 14 residues. The CDR3 reads CASSQDAGAGEQYF. CDR3 nucleotides: TGCGCCAGCAGCCAAGACGCGGGGGCGGGTGAGCAGTACTTC.

This clonotype appeared many times. The chain has TRBV20-1 and TRBJ2-4, with TRBD1 identical over 9 bases. Looked up from germline, CDR1 is DFQATT and CDR2 is SNEGSKA (reference sequence). Trimming removed 3 bases from V and 1 base from J; junction bases left unmatched: 1. The CDR3 spans 14 residues. The CDR3 reads CSARGQGAKNIQYF. DNA of the CDR3: TGCAGTGCTAGGGGACAGGGCGCCAAAAACATTCAGTACTTC.

As regards this clonotype: Just one base apart from a much larger clone, this may be a read error. The conserved closing phenylalanine or tryptophan is absent in this CDR3, likely reflecting a read error. This rearrangement joins TRBV29-1 to TRBJ1-1; D is uncertain. The CDR3 is made up of 11 amino acids. From germline, CDR1 is SQVTM and CDR2 ANQGSEA. The V end lost 6 bases, the J end lost 0 bases, and 5 bases lay between the germline ends. The CDR3, as DNA: TGCAGCGTCCCTCTGAACACTGAAGCTTTCCTT. Its protein product is CSVPLNTEAFL.

This clonotype was seen ten or more times. The chain combines TRBV7-2 with TRBJ2-3; possible D gene TRBD1, 6 bases. The CDR3 loop spans 16 amino acids. Trimming took 5 bases from V and 5 from J, leaving 20 bases between them. Looked up from germline, CDR1 is SGHTA and CDR2 is FQGNSA. The DNA for the CDR3 is TGTGCCAGCAGCGGTCCCAGGGGTCCTAAGGTAGATACGCAGTATTTT. It specifies CASSGPRGPKVDTQYF.

This clonotype was picked up many times. CDR3 protein: CAWSDETGELFF. The CDR3 nucleotides are TGTGCCTGGAGTGATGAAACCGGGGAGCTGTTTTTT. The V and J genes are TRBV30 and TRBJ2-2, with D uncertain. The germline gives CDR1 GTSNPN, CDR2 SVGIG (reference sequence). There are 12 residues in the CDR3. The V end was cut by 1 base, the J end by 5 bases, with 5 bases between.

The chain has TRBV6-2 or TRBV6-3 and TRBJ2-7, with TRBD2 identical over 14 bases. There are 17 residues in the CDR3. The germline CDR1 and CDR2 sequences are MNHEY and SVGEGT. The ends lost 5 bases at V and 0 bases at J; junction bases unmatched: 6. CDR3 DNA sequence: TGTGCCAGCAGTCACGGACTAGCGGGGGGCTTCTCCTACGAGCAGTACTTC. Translating it yields CASSHGLAGGFSYEQYF.

Turning to this clonotype: A read error may account for a junction end that differs from germline. This sequence joins TRBV6-2 or TRBV6-3 and TRBJ1-2; D call uncertain. This CDR3 is 11 amino acids long. The V gene's germline CDR1 is MNHEY and CDR2 SVGEGT. The CDR3 region is CASGYVYGYTF. The CDR3 region has the DNA TGTGCCAGCGGTTACGTTTATGGCTACACCTTC.

The rearrangement joins TRBV15 to TRBJ2-2; 8 positions agree with TRBD1. V lost 2 bases to trimming and J lost 7 bases; unmatched junction nucleotides: 9. The germline V gene encodes CDR1 LNHNV and CDR2 YYDKDF (reference sequence). The CDR3 sequence is 16 residues long. CDR3 loop: CATSRTRTGWDGELFF. CDR3 sequence (DNA): TGTGCCACCAGCAGAACTAGGACAGGGTGGGACGGGGAGCTGTTTTTT. Full variable domain (remainder filled in from reference TRBV15 and TRBJ2-2): DAMVIQNPRYQVTQFGKPVTLSCSQTLNHNVMYWYQQKSSQAPKLLFHYYDKDFNNEADTPDNFQSRRPNTSFCFLDIRSPGLGDTAMYLCATSRTRTGWDGELFFGEGSRLTVL.

On this clonotype itself: A much larger clone lies one base from this, so it may be a read error. The V gene is TRBV29-1, the J gene TRBJ2-3; D possibly corresponds to TRBD1 (6 bases). CDR1 and CDR2 from the germline V gene are SQVTM and ANQGSEA. The V and J ends lost 7 bases and 1 base respectively, with 15 bases between them. The CDR3 has 14 residues. The CDR3 sequence: CSGLGTTGTDTQYF. Written as DNA, the CDR3 is TGCAGCGGCTTAGGGACAACTGGCACAGATACGCAGTATTTT.

This clonotype was observed once. A much larger clone lies one base from this, so it may be a read error. The CDR3 reads CASSVERGRGETQYF. Here the CDR3 DNA reads TGCGCCAGCAGCGTAGAGAGGGGGCGAGGGGAGACCCAGTACTTC. The chain has TRBV5-1 and TRBJ2-5; 7 bases agree with TRBD1. The CDR3 is 15 residues long. Trimming took 4 bases from V and 5 from J; bases not matched to a gene: 11. CDR1 SGHRS and CDR2 YFSETQ come from the germline V gene.

The chain employs TRBV3-2 and TRBJ2-7. TRBV3-2 is a known pseudogene. This CDR3 is built from 12 residues. This CDR3 reads CASSQDQGEQYF. The CDR3 bases are TGTGCCAGCAGCCAAGATCAGGGCGAGCAGTACTTC.

This clonotype has a single count. The chain carries TRBV6-5 and TRBJ2-5, with D possibly being TRBD1 or TRBD2 (5 bases each). The germline V gene encodes CDR1 MNHEY and CDR2 SVGAGI. The CDR3 sequence is 13 residues long. V lost 6 bases, J lost 5 bases, and 13 bases lay in between. As DNA, the CDR3 is TGTGCCAGCAGCCACATCGGGGCCGAGACCCAGTACTTC. Its protein is CASSHIGAETQYF.

This clonotype was detected a few times. At one end the junction does not follow the germline gene, possibly because of a read error. This chain joins TRBV10-2 and TRBJ1-5; D is possibly TRBD1 (5 bases). In germline, CDR1 is WSHSY, CDR2 SAAADI. The CDR3 is made up of 14 amino acids. CDR3 sequence: CASGELGTHQPQHF. The CDR3 coding sequence is TGCGCCAGCGGTGAGTTAGGGACCCACCAGCCCCAGCATTTT.

This clonotype was observed once. One end of the junction varies from germline; a read error may be responsible. The genes are TRBV12-3 or TRBV12-4 and TRBJ1-4; D is unresolved. CDR3 length equals 12 residues. The chain's CDR3 is CASRPGSEKLLF. The DNA for the CDR3 is TGTGCCAGCAGACCAGGATCCGAAAAACTGTTATTT.

Comment on this clonotype: As the CDR3 is not closed by the conserved phenylalanine or tryptophan, this likely results from a read error. The chain carries TRBV7-6 and TRBJ2-2; a possible D gene is TRBD1 (6 bases). The CDR3 loop spans 16 amino acids. The V and J ends lost 5 bases and 4 bases respectively, with 17 bases between them. Germline-derived CDR1 and CDR2 are SGHVS and FNYEAQ. CDR3 amino acids: CASSPGTKSGTGELFL. The CDR3 region has the DNA TGTGCCAGCAGCCCCGGGACAAAAAGTGGCACCGGGGAGCTGTTTCTT.

This clonotype was picked up many times. J is TRBJ1-5 and V is TRBV2; 8 bases agree with TRBD1. The CDR3 contains 17 residues. The trim removed 2 bases at V and 1 base at J, leaving 7 bases unmatched. Looked up from germline, CDR1 is SNHLY and CDR2 is FYNNEI. CDR3 residues: CASSELWTGTSNQPQHF. DNA of the CDR3: TGTGCCAGCAGTGAACTTTGGACAGGGACAAGCAATCAGCCCCAGCATTTT.

This clonotype was detected only a few times. The CDR3 region is CASSLRGAHYYGYTF. CDR3 DNA: TGTGCCAGCAGTTTAAGGGGGGCGCATTACTATGGCTACACCTTC. This chain uses TRBV28 with TRBJ1-2, with D possibly TRBD1 on 6 matching bases. The CDR3 has 15 amino acids. In germline, CDR1 is MDHEN, CDR2 SYDVKM. V dropped 2 bases and J dropped 3 bases, with 13 bases sitting between them.

A few counts support this clonotype. The rearrangement links TRBV12-3 or TRBV12-4 to TRBJ2-5; a weak D match, TRBD2 (6 bases). V lost 5 bases and J 10 bases, leaving 17 bases between the germline ends. The CDR3 sequence is 13 residues long. Written as DNA, the CDR3 is TGTGCCAGCAGTCCTCTCGAGCGGGTCGACCAGTACTTC. Protein product: CASSPLERVDQYF.

This clonotype appeared a few times. The V and J genes are TRBV4-3 and TRBJ2-7; TRBD1 matches at 8 bases. From germline, CDR1 is LGHNA and CDR2 YSLEER. V gave up 1 base and J gave up 0 bases; unmatched junction bases: 8. The CDR3 consists of 17 residues. The CDR3 DNA reads as TGCGCCAGCAGCCAAGTTCGGGGACAGGCACTCTCCTACGAGCAGTACTTC. Translation gives CASSQVRGQALSYEQYF.